This TCR beta chain was profiled in a study of beta chain features in type 1 diabetes. V was pared by 4 bases and J by 4 bases, with 13 bases between. Germline CDR1 is MNHNS and CDR2 is SASEGT. The CDR3 runs 15 residues. Study-level points and caveats: Diminished insertions and augmented deletions at VDJ junctions characterized type 1 diabetes patients. TCRB CDR3s from Type 1 diabetes patients were moderately but significantly shorter in all four CD4+ subsets.

This clone was seen only a few times. Antigen unknown. As every portion of the isolated RNA was reverse transcribed, the sequencing read expressed TCRB transcripts. About 3.57 million reads, on average, came from each naive, central memory and regulatory T cell sample. The method was immunoSEQ multiplex PCR; TCRdb's version includes in-frame clones alone and lacks a portion of them. The table has roughly 140,000 clones, 6.9% seen once. The TCR comes from a woman aged 30 to 39 in good health. V gene TRBV6-1 combines with J gene TRBJ2-2; perhaps TRBD1 as D (6 bases). Source material: central memory CD4+ T cells from blood. CDR3: CASSAAGAGTGELFF. Written as DNA, the CDR3 is TGTGCCAGCAGTGCGGCAGGGGCGGGCACCGGGGAGCTGTTTTTT.